This is a list of T cell receptor beta chains from one sample in a study of T-cell memory formation after mild COVID-19. TCRdb recomputed calls from the 5' RACE reads with MiXCR, one row per CDR3 protein. The table lists about 560,000 distinct CDR3 sequences, 15% to 20% of them singletons. The material sequenced was PBMCs or a T cell subset sorted from them (not recorded which). Receptor source: an adult woman who had mild COVID-19 (a few samples of this study predate the infection). Cell type and time point are not known. CDR3s include the opening cysteine and the closing phenylalanine or tryptophan. The order of the fields is CDR3 protein, V gene.

CDR3: CASSWGAGATYEQYF
V: TRBV11-2

CDR3: CASSQAPGGTGELFF
V: TRBV14

CDR3: CASSQEGRGVIETQYF
V: TRBV4-1

CDR3: CASSLAWAGSTDTQYF
V: TRBV7-6

CDR3: CSARGGTGGMSAFF
V: TRBV20-1

CDR3: CASSLMENSPLHF
V: TRBV3-1

CDR3: CASRAPGAEAFF
V: TRBV2

CDR3: CASSQDGTVSDTQYF
V: TRBV4-1

CDR3: CASTHPYTGLAGDSEQFF
V: TRBV7-9

CDR3: CASSRLAGSYNEQFF
V: TRBV12-3/TRBV12-4

CDR3: CASSLTGGEWNEQFF
V: TRBV5-1

CDR3: CASSLNSANTGELFF
V: TRBV5-1

CDR3: CASSAQGRLAGSPSSYNEQFF
V: TRBV9

CDR3: CASSHLTTPYEQYF
V: TRBV7-3

CDR3: CASSLATSRSSYEQYF
V: TRBV5-1

CDR3: CASSHQMGSGANVLTF
V: TRBV4-3

CDR3: CASSLIRIQGAANTEAFF
V: TRBV5-1